This TCR beta chain was recorded in a study of cytomegalovirus exposure and HLA in healthy donors. Across the whole study: Of the donors genotyped, about 410 in all, less than 90% fell in the Caucasian-associated ancestry cluster. Points from the study as a whole: An analysis done earlier found most TCR beta V segments productive about 90% or about 30% of the time.

Regarding donors, all were healthy bone marrow donors. As concerns this clone: Its antigen is unknown.

A multiplex PCR was run with 60 Vbeta primers and 13 Jbeta primers. Generated by immunoSEQ multiplex PCR, the TCRdb table keeps only in-frame clones and is missing some. The data contain approximately 150,000 clones, about 70% of them seen just once; the ten biggest clones take up roughly 4.1%. Sequencing was done on a sample of PBMCs. This sequence originates from a woman aged 18-29 years in good health and CMV-seropositive.

CDR3 sequence: CASSEATWVGEKLFF. In DNA form, the CDR3 reads TGTGCCAGCAGCGAAGCGACATGGGTCGGTGAAAAACTGTTTTTT. The chain employs TRBV14 and TRBJ1-4, with unresolved D. Germline-derived CDR1 and CDR2 are SGHDN and FVKESK. The ends were cut back, 5 bases at V and 7 bases at J, with 17 bases in the middle. The CDR3 is 15 amino acids. Variable domain in full (rest from reference TRBV14 and TRBJ1-4): EAGVTQFPSHSVIEKGQTVTLRCDPISGHDNLYWYRRVMGKEIKFLLHFVKESKQDESGMPNNRFLAERTGGTYSTLKVQPAELEDSGVYFCASSEATWVGEKLFFGSGTQLSVL.